This TCR beta chain emerged from a study of PD-L1 blockade in urothelial cancer. Across the study: A median of approximately 140,000 T cells was found in the blood samples.

Regarding this clone: What it recognizes is unknown.

Broader study findings: Below-median blood TCR clonality before treatment forecast better survival. The study found that durable-benefit patients expanded tumor-associated blood clones more at 3 weeks.

The method was immunoSEQ multiplex PCR; TCRdb's version includes in-frame clones alone and lacks a portion of them. This sample has about 44,000 clones, with roughly 82% found just once. This clonotype originated in a man between 65 and 79 years old with urothelial cancer. Sequences were derived from PBMCs, sampled around atezolizumab (anti-PD-L1) treatment.

CDR3 loop: CASSLAARRGSGPQHF. As DNA, the CDR3 is TGTGCCAGCAGCTTAGCGGCGAGAAGGGGGTCAGGGCCCCAGCATTTT. J is TRBJ1-5 and V is TRBV7-8, with D possibly matching TRBD1 (6 bases). Germline V lookup: CDR1 SGHVS, CDR2 FQNEAQ. This CDR3 comprises 16 residues. Trimming shortened V by 0 bases and J by 9 bases, and 18 bases separated the two germline ends.